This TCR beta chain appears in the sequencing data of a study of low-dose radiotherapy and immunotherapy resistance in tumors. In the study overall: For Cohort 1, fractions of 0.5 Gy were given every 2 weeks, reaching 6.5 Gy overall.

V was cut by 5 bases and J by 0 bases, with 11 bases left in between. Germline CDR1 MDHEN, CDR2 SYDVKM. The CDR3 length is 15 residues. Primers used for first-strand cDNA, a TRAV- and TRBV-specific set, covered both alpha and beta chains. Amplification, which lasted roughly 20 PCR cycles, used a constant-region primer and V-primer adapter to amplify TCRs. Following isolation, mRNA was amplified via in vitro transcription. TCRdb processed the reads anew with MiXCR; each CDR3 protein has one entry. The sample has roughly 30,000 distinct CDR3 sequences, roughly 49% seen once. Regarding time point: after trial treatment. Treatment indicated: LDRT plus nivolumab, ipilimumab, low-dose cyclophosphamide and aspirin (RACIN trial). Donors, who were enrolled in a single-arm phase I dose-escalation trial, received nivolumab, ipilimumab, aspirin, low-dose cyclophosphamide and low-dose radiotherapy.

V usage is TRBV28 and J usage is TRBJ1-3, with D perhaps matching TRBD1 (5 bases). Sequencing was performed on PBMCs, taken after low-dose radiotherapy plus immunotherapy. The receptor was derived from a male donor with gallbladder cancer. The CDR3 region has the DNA TGTGCCAGCAGTCAGAGGAGGGGCTCTGGAAACACCATATATTTT. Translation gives CASSQRRGSGNTIYF.